Here is one T cell receptor (beta chain) with its context. These data come from a study of Ad26.COV2.S vaccination and SARS-CoV-2 variants. The sample's treatment: 15 to 20 received Ad26.COV2.S at low or high dose, single or two shots; roughly five received placebo; per-sample allocation not given. Sampling occurred on day 63 after the first vaccine or placebo injection. The CDR3 runs to 14 residues. Germline V lookup: CDR1 MNHNY, CDR2 SVGAGI (reference sequence). The V gene lost 6 bases and the J gene lost 9 bases, with 15 bases spanning the gap. The repertoire was sequenced with immunoSEQ multiplex PCR; TCRdb's copy has only in-frame clones and lacks some. The sample holds around 300,000 clones, 85% to 90% seen once.

This clonotype originated in a person aged 18-60 years who received the Ad26.COV2.S COVID-19 vaccine or a placebo. This specimen consisted of peripheral blood, obtained in a trial of Ad26.COV2.S vaccine versus placebo. This chain uses TRBV6-6 with TRBJ1-6; no definite D call. CDR3 sequence reads: CASRMDASGSPLHF. Written as DNA, the CDR3 is TGTGCCAGCAGAATGGACGCGTCGGGTTCACCCCTCCACTTT.